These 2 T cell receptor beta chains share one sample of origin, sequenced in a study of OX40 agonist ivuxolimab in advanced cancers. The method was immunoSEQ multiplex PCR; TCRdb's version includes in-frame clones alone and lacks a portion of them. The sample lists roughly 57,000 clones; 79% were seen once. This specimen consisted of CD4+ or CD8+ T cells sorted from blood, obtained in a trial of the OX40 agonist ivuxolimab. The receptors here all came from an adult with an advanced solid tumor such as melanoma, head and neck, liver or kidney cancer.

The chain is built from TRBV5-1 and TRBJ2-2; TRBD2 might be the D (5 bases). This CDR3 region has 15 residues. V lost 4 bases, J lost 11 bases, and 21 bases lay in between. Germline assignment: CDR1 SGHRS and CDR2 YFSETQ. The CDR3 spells CASSRRLGGPGELFF. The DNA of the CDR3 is TGCGCCAGCAGCAGGCGATTAGGAGGCCCAGGCGAGCTGTTTTTT. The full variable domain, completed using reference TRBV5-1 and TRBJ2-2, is KAGVTQTPRYLIKTRGQQVTLSCSPISGHRSVSWYQQTPGQGLQFLFEYFSETQRNKGNFPGRFSGRQFSNSRSEMNVSTLELGDSALYLCASSRRLGGPGELFFGEGSRLTVL.

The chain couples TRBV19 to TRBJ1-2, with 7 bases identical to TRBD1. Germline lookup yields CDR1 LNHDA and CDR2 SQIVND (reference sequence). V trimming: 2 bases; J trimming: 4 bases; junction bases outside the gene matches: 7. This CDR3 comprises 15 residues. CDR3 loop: CASSIIGGRGYGYTF. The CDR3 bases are TGTGCCAGTAGTATAATAGGGGGCCGGGGCTATGGCTACACCTTC.